The source of this TCR beta chain is a study of OX40 agonist ivuxolimab in advanced cancers. Across the study: The patients got ivuxolimab, which is an agonistic anti-OX40 (CD134) antibody.

General observations from the study: Among expanded peripheral T cells, antigen specificity went undetermined. There were, on average, more expanded clones in CD8+ T cells than in CD4+.

V was clipped by 2 bases and J by 7 bases; unmatched bases: 15. Germline CDR1 reads SGDLS; CDR2 reads YYNGEE. The CDR3 has 18 amino acids. About this clone itself: Its antigen is not known.

The repertoire was sequenced with immunoSEQ multiplex PCR; TCRdb's copy has only in-frame clones and lacks some. Among about 48,000 clones listed, nearly 85% were seen once. This receptor was obtained from an adult with an advanced solid tumor such as melanoma, head and neck, liver or kidney cancer. Sample: CD4+ or CD8+ T cells sorted from blood, taken in a trial of the OX40 agonist ivuxolimab. The gene calls are TRBV9 and TRBJ2-3, with 11 nucleotides matching TRBD2. CDR3: CASSVGSGGAGGTYTQYF. In nucleotides, the CDR3 is TGTGCCAGCAGCGTTGGTAGCGGGGGGGCTGGTGGGACATATACGCAGTATTTT.